Listed here are 22 T cell receptor beta chains from one sample, sequenced in a study of blood T cell repertoires in COVID-19. Data came from immunoSEQ multiplex PCR; TCRdb stores just in-frame clones and leaves some out. The sample records roughly 300,000 clones, approximately 88% being singletons. Sample: peripheral blood. The receptors stem from a man younger than 30 with active or convalescent COVID-19.

The genes are TRBV6-6 and TRBJ2-5, with a weak D call TRBD1 (6 bases). This CDR3 is 14 amino acids long. Germline CDR1 and CDR2: MNHNY and SVGAGI (reference sequence). The V gene lost 6 bases and the J gene lost 2 bases, with 13 bases spanning the gap. CDR3 nucleotides: TGTGCCAGCAGCCGCACAGGGAGACAAGAGACCCAGTACTTC. Protein sequence: CASSRTGRQETQYF.

The genes are TRBV11-2 and TRBJ1-2; D remains ambiguous. This CDR3 has 12 amino acids. V lost 11 bases to trimming and J lost 1 base, with 11 bases between them. Germline CDR1 reads SGHAT; CDR2 reads FQNNGV. Here the CDR3 DNA reads TGTGCCGTGGAGTCGCTTAACTATGGCTACACCTTC. It translates to CAVESLNYGYTF.

This chain links TRBV10-3 with TRBJ1-3; D ambiguous. Deletions cut 10 bases from V and 0 bases from J, with 13 bases between. CDR3 size: 14 residues. Germline loops: CDR1 ENHRY, CDR2 SYGVKD. The CDR3 DNA is TGTGCCACAAATTCACAGAGCTCTGGAAACACCATATATTTT. Translated, it gives CATNSQSSGNTIYF.

The rearrangement joins TRBV19 to TRBJ1-1, with 8 bases fitting TRBD1. Germline CDR1 LNHDA, CDR2 SQIVND (reference sequence). This CDR3 is 15 amino acids long. Trimming took 4 bases from V and 0 from J; bases not matched to a gene: 4. The CDR3 DNA follows: TGTGCCAGTAGTAGCCGGACAGGGCTGAACACTGAAGCTTTCTTT. As protein: CASSSRTGLNTEAFF.

The V call is TRBV25-1, the J call TRBJ2-7; D ambiguous. V lost 2 bases and J 3 bases, leaving 5 bases between the germline ends. The CDR3 runs to 12 residues. Germline V gene data show CDR1 as MGHDK and CDR2 as SYGVNS. The CDR3 region is CASSEPDYEQYF. CDR3 coding DNA: TGTGCCAGCAGTGAACCAGACTACGAGCAGTACTTC.

The chain combines TRBV12-5 with TRBJ1-5; D is perhaps TRBD1 (5 bases). Germline V gene lookup returns CDR1 LGHNT and CDR2 FRNRAP. V lost 2 bases, J lost 7 bases, and 18 bases lay in between. The length of the CDR3 is 16 residues. CDR3 region: CASGLRLGGEGQPQHF. The CDR3 bases are TGTGCTAGTGGTTTGCGATTGGGAGGGGAAGGACAGCCCCAGCATTTT.

This clone was detected only once. CDR3 bases: TGTGCCAGCAGCGCGGGGAAGAACACCGGGGAGCTGTTTTTT. Translation: CASSAGKNTGELFF. The rearrangement links TRBV9 to TRBJ2-2, with TRBD2 as a possible D gene (5 bases). Germline CDR1 SGDLS, CDR2 YYNGEE. V shed 3 bases and J shed 1 base, with 7 bases lying between them. This CDR3 region has 14 residues. Full variable domain (rest looked up from reference TRBV9 and TRBJ2-2): DSGVTQTPKHLITATGQRVTLRCSPRSGDLSVYWYQQSLDQGLQFLIQYYNGEERAKGNILERFSAQQFPDLHSELNLSSLELGDSALYFCASSAGKNTGELFFGEGSRLTVL.

V and J are TRBV6-1 and TRBJ1-3, with D tentatively TRBD1 (6 bases). The CDR3 contains 18 residues. The V and J ends lost 4 bases and 0 bases respectively, with 19 bases between them. Germline V lookup: CDR1 MNHNS, CDR2 SASEGT. CDR3 sequence (DNA): TGTGCCAGCAGTGTCAACAGGGTAGGCCAACTCTCTGGAAACACCATATATTTT. Encoded protein: CASSVNRVGQLSGNTIYF.

This chain connects TRBV2 to TRBJ2-1, with 9 bases matching TRBD1. With V trimmed by 4 bases and J by 9 bases, 16 bases remained unmatched. The CDR3 extends over 17 amino acids. Germline V gives CDR1 SNHLY, CDR2 FYNNEI. CDR3 nucleotide sequence: TGTGCCAGCAGTGGCACAGGGGGCATCCTCTATACGGGTGAGCAGTTCTTC. This sequence encodes CASSGTGGILYTGEQFF.

The rearrangement joins TRBV2 to TRBJ1-5, with 7 nucleotides matching TRBD1. With V trimmed by 6 bases and J by 0 bases, 8 bases remained unmatched. Germline loops: CDR1 SNHLY, CDR2 FYNNEI. This CDR3 has 16 amino acids. CDR3: CASSPGTDYSNQPQHF. The CDR3 DNA reads as TGTGCCAGCAGCCCCGGGACAGATTATAGCAATCAGCCCCAGCATTTT.

The rearrangement uses TRBV7-9 and TRBJ1-3; possible D gene TRBD1, 5 bases. V was trimmed by 5 bases and J by 3 bases, leaving 11 bases between them. The CDR3 runs to 14 residues. Per germline, CDR1 SEHNR and CDR2 FQNEAQ (reference sequence). The CDR3 region is CASSRSGLGNTIYF. CDR3 nucleotides: TGTGCCAGCAGCCGCTCAGGGCTTGGAAACACCATATATTTT. Supplemented by reference TRBV7-9 and TRBJ1-3, the full variable domain reads DTGVSQNPRHKITKRGQNVTFRCDPISEHNRLYWYRQTLGQGPEFLTYFQNEAQLEKSRLLSDRFSAERPKGSFSTLEIQRTEQGDSAMYLCASSRSGLGNTIYFGEGSWLTVV.

Concerning this clone: Other DNA sequences in this specimen translate into the identical CDR3. The V and J genes are TRBV12-3 or TRBV12-4 and TRBJ1-1; D is unresolved. Trimming removed 3 bases at V and 1 base at J, with 6 bases between. The CDR3 extends over 13 amino acids. CDR3 in DNA: TGTGCCAGCAGTTTGTCAGGGAACACTGAAGCTTTCTTT. This gives the protein CASSLSGNTEAFF.

This chain uses TRBV6-6 with TRBJ2-2; 10 bases match TRBD2. The CDR3 loop spans 18 amino acids. Germline V gene data show CDR1 as MNHNY and CDR2 as SVGAGI (reference sequence). The V gene end was trimmed by 6 bases and the J gene end by 4 bases; junction bases not matched to a gene: 14. CDR3 region: CASSRTVPSGGFTGELFF. CDR3 sequence (DNA): TGTGCCAGCAGCCGAACGGTTCCTAGCGGGGGCTTCACCGGGGAGCTGTTTTTT.

CDR3 loop: CASSQRGGDTQYF. DNA of the CDR3: TGTGCCAGCAGCCAAAGGGGCGGAGATACGCAGTATTTT. This rearrangement joins TRBV3-1 (or the pseudogene TRBV3-2) to TRBJ2-3, with D possibly TRBD1 on 5 matching bases. The length of the CDR3 is 13 residues. The V gene's germline CDR1 is LGHDT and CDR2 YNNKEL (reference sequence). Trimming shortened V by 2 bases and J by 5 bases, and 8 bases separated the two germline ends.

V and J are TRBV11-2 and TRBJ2-7; the D gene is possibly TRBD2 (7 bases). V was pared by 5 bases and J by 4 bases, with 18 bases between. CDR3 size: 15 residues. Looked up from germline, CDR1 is SGHAT and CDR2 is FQNNGV. Here the CDR3 reads CASSPRLAGAYEQYF. Written as DNA, the CDR3 is TGTGCCAGCAGCCCGAGGCTCGCGGGGGCTTACGAGCAGTACTTC. Drawing the rest from reference TRBV11-2 and TRBJ2-7, the complete variable domain is EAGVAQSPRYKIIEKRQSVAFWCNPISGHATLYWYQQILGQGPKLLIQFQNNGVVDDSQLPKDRFSAERLKGVDSTLKIQPAKLEDSAVYLCASSPRLAGAYEQYFGPGTRLTVT.

The chain employs TRBV7-2 and TRBJ1-1, with D perhaps matching TRBD1 (6 bases). V dropped 6 bases and J dropped 1 base, with 9 bases sitting between them. The CDR3 runs 13 residues. The germline CDR1 and CDR2 sequences are SGHTA and FQGNSA. CDR3 protein: CASRYRENTEAFF. The DNA of the CDR3 is TGTGCCAGCAGGTACAGGGAGAACACTGAAGCTTTCTTT.

The chain couples TRBV5-4 to TRBJ2-1; D is ambiguous. This CDR3 comprises 15 residues. The germline V gene encodes CDR1 SGHNT and CDR2 YYREEE (reference sequence). V lost 4 bases and J 0 bases, leaving 11 bases between the germline ends. Here the CDR3 reads CASSESGSSYNEQFF. Written as DNA, the CDR3 is TGTGCCAGCAGCGAAAGTGGTAGCTCCTACAATGAGCAGTTCTTC.

Comments on this clone: This sample also contains other DNA sequences that code for the same CDR3. The rearrangement uses TRBV29-1 and TRBJ2-5, with TRBD2 identical over 9 bases. J was trimmed by 0 bases and V by 5 bases; bases with no gene match: 4. CDR1 and CDR2 (germline): SQVTM, ANQGSEA. This CDR3 is 14 amino acids long. CDR3 bases: TGCAGCGTTACCAGCGGGGGGTACCAAGAGACCCAGTACTTC. This encodes CSVTSGGYQETQYF.

This clone was counted only a few times. The DNA for the CDR3 is TGTGCCAGCTCCTTATGGGCGGGGGACACTGAAGCTTTCTTT. Amino acid sequence: CASSLWAGDTEAFF. The rearrangement joins TRBV18 to TRBJ1-1; TRBD1 is a possible D gene (5 bases). Trimming took off 6 bases at V and 3 bases at J, with 14 bases between the two ends. This CDR3 is 14 amino acids long. Germline loops: CDR1 KGHSH, CDR2 LQKENI.

This chain joins TRBV24-1 and TRBJ1-2, with TRBD1 matching 8 bases. The germline gives CDR1 KGHDR, CDR2 SFDVKD. This CDR3 is built from 12 residues. J was trimmed by 3 bases and V by 11 bases; bases with no gene match: 4. The DNA of the CDR3 is TGTGCCATACAGGGGGACGACTATGGCTACACCTTC. Translated, it gives CAIQGDDYGYTF.

In its sample, this clone was seen once. The chain links TRBV7-8 to TRBJ1-2; weak D call: TRBD1 (5 bases). In germline, CDR1 is SGHVS, CDR2 FQNEAQ. Trimming took 3 bases from V and 2 from J, leaving 10 bases between them. The CDR3 is made up of 14 amino acids. CDR3 residues: CASSLGGSNYGYTF. The CDR3 coding sequence is TGTGCCAGCAGCTTGGGGGGGTCCAACTATGGCTACACCTTC.

CDR3 sequence (DNA): TGTGCCAGCAGCCCGGGAGGGATCGGTGAAGCTTTCTTT. Encoded protein: CASSPGGIGEAFF. The chain joins TRBV7-3 to TRBJ1-1, with D uncertain. V gave up 5 bases and J gave up 7 bases, with 14 bases separating them. The germline V gene encodes CDR1 SGHTA and CDR2 FQGTGA. The CDR3 has 13 residues.